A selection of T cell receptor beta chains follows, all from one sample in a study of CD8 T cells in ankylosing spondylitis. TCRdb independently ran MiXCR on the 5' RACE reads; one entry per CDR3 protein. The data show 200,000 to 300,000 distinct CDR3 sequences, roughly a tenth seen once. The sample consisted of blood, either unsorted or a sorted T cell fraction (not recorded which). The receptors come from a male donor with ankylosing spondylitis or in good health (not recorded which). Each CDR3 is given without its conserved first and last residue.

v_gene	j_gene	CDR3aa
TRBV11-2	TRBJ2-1	ASSSYNGSRNEQF
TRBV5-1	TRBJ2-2	TSSAGPRNTGELF
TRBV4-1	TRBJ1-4	ASSQVTAEKLF
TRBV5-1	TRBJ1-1	ASSLTGGLTEAF
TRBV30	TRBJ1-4	AWSVGEKLF
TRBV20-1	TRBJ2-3	SARGTGASTDTQY
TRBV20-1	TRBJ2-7	SARDRASGRYEQY
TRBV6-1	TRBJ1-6	ASHKEISNSPLH
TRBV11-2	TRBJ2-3	ASSYVTGTRTDTQY
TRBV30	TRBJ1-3	AWSPGQGSGNTIY
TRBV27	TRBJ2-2	ASGTRDRGSGELF
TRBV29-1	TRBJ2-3	SVRVGSTADTQY
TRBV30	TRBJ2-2	AWMQSGGAHTGELF
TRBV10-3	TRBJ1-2	AIGQDGYT
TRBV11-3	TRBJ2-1	ASSLRGTGSNEQF
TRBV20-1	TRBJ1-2	SASTQGSSNYGYT